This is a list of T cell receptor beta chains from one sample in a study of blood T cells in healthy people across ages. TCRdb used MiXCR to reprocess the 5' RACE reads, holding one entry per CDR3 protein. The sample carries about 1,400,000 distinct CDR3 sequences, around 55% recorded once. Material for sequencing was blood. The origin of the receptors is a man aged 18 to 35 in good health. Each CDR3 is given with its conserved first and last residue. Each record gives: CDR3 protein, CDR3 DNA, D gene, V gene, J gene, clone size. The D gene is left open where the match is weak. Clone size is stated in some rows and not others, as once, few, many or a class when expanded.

CDR3 protein: CASSFTNREFMDEQYF
CDR3 DNA: TGTGCCAGCAGCTTCACCAACAGGGAGTTTATGGACGAGCAGTACTTC
D gene: .
V gene: TRBV11-1
J gene: TRBJ2-7
clone size: .

CDR3 protein: CASSQGKPGRGATGELFF
CDR3 DNA: TGTGCCAGCAGCCAAGGCAAGCCGGGACGGGGAGCGACCGGGGAGCTGTTTTTT
D gene: .
V gene: TRBV14
J gene: TRBJ2-2
clone size: few

CDR3 protein: CASSWGLAGVEQYF
CDR3 DNA: TGTGCCAGCAGCTGGGGACTAGCGGGGGTAGAGCAGTATTTT
D gene: TRBD2
V gene: TRBV7-9
J gene: TRBJ2-3
clone size: .

CDR3 protein: CSANYLGGPDYGYTF
CDR3 DNA: TGCAGTGCTAATTACCTAGGGGGCCCAGACTATGGCTACACCTTC
D gene: TRBD1
V gene: TRBV20-1
J gene: TRBJ1-2
clone size: .

CDR3 protein: CASSSNYSPLHF
CDR3 DNA: TGTGCCAGCAGCTCCAACTATTCACCCCTCCACTTT
D gene: .
V gene: TRBV7-2
J gene: TRBJ1-6
clone size: .

CDR3 protein: CAISEQGPYTF
CDR3 DNA: TGTGCCATCAGTGAGCAGGGGCCTTACACCTTC
D gene: .
V gene: TRBV10-3
J gene: TRBJ1-2
clone size: .

CDR3 protein: CSARGPRTEAYEQYF
CDR3 DNA: TGCAGTGCTAGAGGACCACGGACAGAGGCCTACGAGCAGTACTTC
D gene: .
V gene: TRBV20-1
J gene: TRBJ2-7
clone size: .

CDR3 protein: CASSLGTGQGFAYGYTF
CDR3 DNA: TGTGCCAGCAGCCTAGGCACGGGACAGGGGTTTGCCTATGGCTACACCTTC
D gene: TRBD1
V gene: TRBV7-6
J gene: TRBJ1-2
clone size: .

CDR3 protein: CASSQGTNGHEQYF
CDR3 DNA: TGTGCCAGCAGCCAAGGGACAAACGGTCACGAGCAGTACTTC
D gene: .
V gene: TRBV27
J gene: TRBJ2-7
clone size: few

CDR3 protein: CSIQGLTSRYGYTF
CDR3 DNA: TGCAGTATACAGGGTTTGACCTCCCGGTATGGCTACACCTTC
D gene: .
V gene: TRBV20-1
J gene: TRBJ1-2
clone size: .

CDR3 protein: CASSLMTGPYGYTF
CDR3 DNA: TGTGCCAGCAGCCTCATGACAGGGCCCTATGGCTACACCTTC
D gene: TRBD1
V gene: TRBV7-9
J gene: TRBJ1-2
clone size: .

CDR3 protein: CAIKTTGTQYNEQFF
CDR3 DNA: TGTGCCATCAAAACAACGGGAACCCAATACAATGAGCAGTTCTTC
D gene: .
V gene: TRBV10-3
J gene: TRBJ2-1
clone size: many

CDR3 protein: CASRTVSNSPLHF
CDR3 DNA: TGTGCCAGCAGGACAGTATCTAATTCACCCCTCCACTTT
D gene: .
V gene: TRBV27
J gene: TRBJ1-6
clone size: .

CDR3 protein: CASSLDGDNSPLHF
CDR3 DNA: TGCGCCAGCAGCTTGGATGGGGATAATTCACCCCTCCACTTT
D gene: .
V gene: TRBV5-1
J gene: TRBJ1-6
clone size: .

CDR3 protein: CASSGPGAGNTIYF
CDR3 DNA: TGTGCCAGCAGTGGTCCGGGGGCTGGAAACACCATATATTTT
D gene: .
V gene: TRBV6-1
J gene: TRBJ1-3
clone size: .

CDR3 protein: CSVGFTGKKLFF
CDR3 DNA: TGCAGCGTCGGGTTCACGGGGAAAAAACTGTTTTTT
D gene: .
V gene: TRBV29-1
J gene: TRBJ1-4
clone size: .

CDR3 protein: CAIGTSGETTDTQYF
CDR3 DNA: TGTGCCATAGGGACTAGCGGGGAGACCACAGATACGCAGTATTTT
D gene: TRBD2
V gene: TRBV10-3
J gene: TRBJ2-3
clone size: .

CDR3 protein: CASSPKLAGSPIAKNIQYF
CDR3 DNA: TGTGCCAGCAGCCCTAAACTAGCGGGGAGTCCTATAGCCAAAAACATTCAGTACTTC
D gene: TRBD2
V gene: TRBV7-2
J gene: TRBJ2-4
clone size: .

CDR3 protein: CATSDFGQGNEQFF
CDR3 DNA: TGTGCCACCAGTGATTTCGGGCAGGGAAACGAGCAGTTCTTC
D gene: .
V gene: TRBV24-1
J gene: TRBJ2-1
clone size: few

CDR3 protein: CSASASRPSGKNIQYF
CDR3 DNA: TGCAGTGCTAGTGCATCCCGACCTAGCGGCAAAAACATTCAGTACTTC
D gene: TRBD2
V gene: TRBV20-1
J gene: TRBJ2-4
clone size: .

CDR3 protein: CSANAEGWVTDTQYF
CDR3 DNA: TGCAGTGCTAACGCGGAGGGTTGGGTCACAGATACGCAGTATTTT
D gene: .
V gene: TRBV20-1
J gene: TRBJ2-3
clone size: once

CDR3 protein: CASSSRTIGETQYF
CDR3 DNA: TGTGCCAGCAGCTCCCGGACTATCGGGGAGACCCAGTACTTC
D gene: .
V gene: TRBV7-8
J gene: TRBJ2-5
clone size: few

CDR3 protein: CASSYSYNEQYF
CDR3 DNA: TGTGCCAGCAGCTATTCCTACAATGAGCAGTACTTC
D gene: .
V gene: TRBV7-2
J gene: TRBJ2-4
clone size: .

CDR3 protein: CSASLGQVSQYF
CDR3 DNA: TGCAGTGCTAGTCTTGGACAGGTTTCCCAGTACTTC
D gene: TRBD1
V gene: TRBV20-1
J gene: TRBJ2-5
clone size: .

CDR3 protein: CAISEIGVGNTVYF
CDR3 DNA: TGTGCCATCAGTGAGATCGGGGTCGGAAACACCGTATATTTT
D gene: .
V gene: TRBV10-3
J gene: TRBJ1-3
clone size: .

CDR3 protein: CASDAPGGSYEQYF
CDR3 DNA: TGTGCCAGCGACGCCCCTGGGGGCAGTTACGAGCAGTACTTC
D gene: .
V gene: TRBV25-1
J gene: TRBJ2-7
clone size: .

CDR3 protein: CSARVSRETQYF
CDR3 DNA: TGCAGTGCTAGAGTTAGTAGGGAGACCCAGTACTTC
D gene: .
V gene: TRBV20-1
J gene: TRBJ2-5
clone size: few

CDR3 protein: CASSLDSQGAGTGELFF
CDR3 DNA: TGTGCCAGCAGCTTAGATTCCCAGGGGGCGGGGACCGGGGAGCTGTTTTTT
D gene: TRBD1
V gene: TRBV11-2
J gene: TRBJ2-2
clone size: .

CDR3 protein: CSARQVYGYTF
CDR3 DNA: TGCAGTGCTAGACAGGTCTATGGCTACACCTTC
D gene: .
V gene: TRBV20-1
J gene: TRBJ1-2
clone size: few

CDR3 protein: CASTRRGVSTNEKLFF
CDR3 DNA: TGTGCCAGTACGAGGCGGGGCGTCTCAACTAATGAAAAACTGTTTTTT
D gene: .
V gene: TRBV6-1
J gene: TRBJ1-4
clone size: .

CDR3 protein: CASSPPADSEQYF
CDR3 DNA: TGTGCCAGCAGTCCCCCCGCGGACAGCGAGCAGTACTTC
D gene: .
V gene: TRBV7-9
J gene: TRBJ2-7
clone size: .

CDR3 protein: CASSQKPAGVKFF
CDR3 DNA: TGTGCCAGCAGCCAAAAACCAGCGGGAGTTAAGTTCTTC
D gene: TRBD2
V gene: TRBV3-1
J gene: TRBJ2-1
clone size: .

CDR3 protein: CASSVNSNEQFF
CDR3 DNA: TGTGCCAGCAGTGTCAACAGCAATGAGCAGTTCTTC
D gene: .
V gene: TRBV2
J gene: TRBJ2-1
clone size: .

CDR3 protein: CASSSLTSGATREQYF
CDR3 DNA: TGTGCCAGCAGTTCCCTGACTAGCGGGGCTACCCGCGAGCAGTACTTC
D gene: TRBD2
V gene: TRBV6-2/TRBV6-3
J gene: TRBJ2-7
clone size: .

CDR3 protein: CASSFTDGKETQYF
CDR3 DNA: TGTGCCAGCAGTTTTACGGACGGAAAAGAGACCCAGTACTTC
D gene: .
V gene: TRBV12-3/TRBV12-4
J gene: TRBJ2-5
clone size: once

CDR3 protein: CASSPRGSSGSDEQFF
CDR3 DNA: TGTGCCAGCAGCCCCAGGGGGTCTAGCGGGAGCGATGAGCAGTTCTTC
D gene: TRBD2
V gene: TRBV9
J gene: TRBJ2-1
clone size: .

CDR3 protein: CSASERPYNEQFF
CDR3 DNA: TGCAGTGCTAGCGAGAGACCCTACAATGAGCAGTTCTTC
D gene: .
V gene: TRBV20-1
J gene: TRBJ2-1
clone size: .

CDR3 protein: CASRNSGSSTDTQYF
CDR3 DNA: TGTGCCAGCAGGAATAGCGGGAGCAGCACAGATACGCAGTATTTT
D gene: TRBD2
V gene: TRBV4-2
J gene: TRBJ2-3
clone size: .

CDR3 protein: CASSLTGTGNADTQYF
CDR3 DNA: TGTGCCAGCAGCTTAACGGGGACAGGGAACGCAGATACGCAGTATTTT
D gene: TRBD1
V gene: TRBV7-9
J gene: TRBJ2-3
clone size: .

CDR3 protein: CASSGEGQTQYF
CDR3 DNA: TGTGCCAGCAGCGGCGAGGGGCAGACCCAGTACTTC
D gene: .
V gene: TRBV11-2
J gene: TRBJ2-5
clone size: few

CDR3 protein: CASSYTGQGIGEQYF
CDR3 DNA: TGCGCCAGCAGCTATACGGGACAGGGGATCGGCGAGCAGTACTTC
D gene: TRBD1
V gene: TRBV5-1
J gene: TRBJ2-7
clone size: .

CDR3 protein: CASSFARVQETQYF
CDR3 DNA: TGTGCCAGCAGCTTTGCCAGAGTCCAAGAGACCCAGTACTTC
D gene: .
V gene: TRBV7-2
J gene: TRBJ2-5
clone size: .

CDR3 protein: CAISGSTGKETQYF
CDR3 DNA: TGTGCCATCAGTGGGTCTACAGGGAAGGAGACCCAGTACTTC
D gene: .
V gene: TRBV10-3
J gene: TRBJ2-5
clone size: .

CDR3 protein: CSARDSASGREEQYF
CDR3 DNA: TGCAGTGCTAGAGATTCGGCTAGCGGGAGAGAGGAGCAGTACTTC
D gene: TRBD2
V gene: TRBV20-1
J gene: TRBJ2-5
clone size: .

CDR3 protein: CASSVGGASTDTQYF
CDR3 DNA: TGTGCCAGCAGCGTAGGCGGAGCGAGCACAGATACGCAGTATTTT
D gene: .
V gene: TRBV9
J gene: TRBJ2-3
clone size: .

CDR3 protein: CASSIRDLYTF
CDR3 DNA: TGTGCCAGCAGTATCCGGGACCTCTACACCTTC
D gene: .
V gene: TRBV12-3/TRBV12-4
J gene: TRBJ1-2
clone size: .

CDR3 protein: CASSETGNTEAFF
CDR3 DNA: TGCGCCAGCAGCGAGACAGGGAACACTGAAGCTTTCTTT
D gene: .
V gene: TRBV2
J gene: TRBJ1-1
clone size: many

CDR3 protein: CASSLGDSTYEQYF
CDR3 DNA: TGTGCCAGCAGCTTAGGGGACAGCACCTACGAGCAGTACTTC
D gene: TRBD1
V gene: TRBV5-1
J gene: TRBJ2-7
clone size: many

CDR3 protein: CASSPIAGGRETQYF
CDR3 DNA: TGTGCCAGCAGCCCAATAGCGGGGGGGCGGGAGACCCAGTACTTC
D gene: TRBD2
V gene: TRBV7-2
J gene: TRBJ2-5
clone size: .

CDR3 protein: CASTRGTGQNTEAFF
CDR3 DNA: TGTGCCAGCACTAGGGGGACAGGACAGAACACTGAAGCTTTCTTT
D gene: TRBD1
V gene: TRBV27
J gene: TRBJ1-1
clone size: .